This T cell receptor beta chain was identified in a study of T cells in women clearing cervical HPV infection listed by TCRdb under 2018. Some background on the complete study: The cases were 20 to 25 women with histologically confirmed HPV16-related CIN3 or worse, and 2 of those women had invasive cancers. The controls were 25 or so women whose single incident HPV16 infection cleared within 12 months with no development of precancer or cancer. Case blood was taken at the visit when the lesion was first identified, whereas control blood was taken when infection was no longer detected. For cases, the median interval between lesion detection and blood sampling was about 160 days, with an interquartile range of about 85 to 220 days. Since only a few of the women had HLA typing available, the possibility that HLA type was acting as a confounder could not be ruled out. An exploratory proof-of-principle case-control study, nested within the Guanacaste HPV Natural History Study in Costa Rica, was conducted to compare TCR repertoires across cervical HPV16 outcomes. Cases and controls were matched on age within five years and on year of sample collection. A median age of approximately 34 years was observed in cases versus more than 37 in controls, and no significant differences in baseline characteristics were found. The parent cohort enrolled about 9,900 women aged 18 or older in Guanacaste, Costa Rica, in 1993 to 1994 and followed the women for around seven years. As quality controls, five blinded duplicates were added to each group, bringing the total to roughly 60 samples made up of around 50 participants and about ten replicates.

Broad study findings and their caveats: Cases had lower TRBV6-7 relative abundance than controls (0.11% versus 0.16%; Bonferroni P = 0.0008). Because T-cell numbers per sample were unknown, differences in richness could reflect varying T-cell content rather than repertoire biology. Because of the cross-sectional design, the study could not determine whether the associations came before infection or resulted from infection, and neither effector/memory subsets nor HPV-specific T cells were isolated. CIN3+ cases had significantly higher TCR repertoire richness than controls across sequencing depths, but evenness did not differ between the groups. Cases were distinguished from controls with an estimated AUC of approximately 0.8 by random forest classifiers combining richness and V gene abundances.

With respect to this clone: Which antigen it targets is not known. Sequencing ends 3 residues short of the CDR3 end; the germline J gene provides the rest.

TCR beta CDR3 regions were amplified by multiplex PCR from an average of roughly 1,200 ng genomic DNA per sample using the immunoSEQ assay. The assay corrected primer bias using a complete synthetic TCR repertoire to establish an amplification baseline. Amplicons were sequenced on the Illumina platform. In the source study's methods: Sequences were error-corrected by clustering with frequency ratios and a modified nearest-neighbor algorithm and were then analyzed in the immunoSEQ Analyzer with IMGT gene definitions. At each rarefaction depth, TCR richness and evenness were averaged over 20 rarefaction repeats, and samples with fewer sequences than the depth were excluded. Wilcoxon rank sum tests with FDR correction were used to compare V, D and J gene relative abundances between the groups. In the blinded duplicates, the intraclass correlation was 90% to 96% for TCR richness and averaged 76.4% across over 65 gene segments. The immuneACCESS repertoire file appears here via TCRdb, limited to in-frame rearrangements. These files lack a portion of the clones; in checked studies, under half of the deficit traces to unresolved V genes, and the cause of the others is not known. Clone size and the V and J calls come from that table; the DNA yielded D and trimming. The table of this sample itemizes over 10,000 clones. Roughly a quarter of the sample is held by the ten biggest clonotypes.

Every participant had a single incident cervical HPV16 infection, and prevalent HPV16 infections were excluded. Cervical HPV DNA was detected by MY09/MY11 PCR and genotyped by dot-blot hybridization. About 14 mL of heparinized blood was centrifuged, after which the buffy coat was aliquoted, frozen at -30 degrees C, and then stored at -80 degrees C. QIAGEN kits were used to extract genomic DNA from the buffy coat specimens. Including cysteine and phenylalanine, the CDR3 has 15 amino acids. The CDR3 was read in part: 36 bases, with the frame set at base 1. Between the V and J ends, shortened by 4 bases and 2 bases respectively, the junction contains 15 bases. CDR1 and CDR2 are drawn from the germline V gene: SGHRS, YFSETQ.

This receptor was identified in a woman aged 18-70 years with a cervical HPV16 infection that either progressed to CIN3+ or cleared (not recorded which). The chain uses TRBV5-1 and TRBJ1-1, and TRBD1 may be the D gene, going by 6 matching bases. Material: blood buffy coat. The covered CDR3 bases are TGCGCCAGCAGCCCAAGGACAGAGACTAACACTGAA. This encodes CASSPRTETNTE. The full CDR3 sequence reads CASSPRTETNTEAFF.